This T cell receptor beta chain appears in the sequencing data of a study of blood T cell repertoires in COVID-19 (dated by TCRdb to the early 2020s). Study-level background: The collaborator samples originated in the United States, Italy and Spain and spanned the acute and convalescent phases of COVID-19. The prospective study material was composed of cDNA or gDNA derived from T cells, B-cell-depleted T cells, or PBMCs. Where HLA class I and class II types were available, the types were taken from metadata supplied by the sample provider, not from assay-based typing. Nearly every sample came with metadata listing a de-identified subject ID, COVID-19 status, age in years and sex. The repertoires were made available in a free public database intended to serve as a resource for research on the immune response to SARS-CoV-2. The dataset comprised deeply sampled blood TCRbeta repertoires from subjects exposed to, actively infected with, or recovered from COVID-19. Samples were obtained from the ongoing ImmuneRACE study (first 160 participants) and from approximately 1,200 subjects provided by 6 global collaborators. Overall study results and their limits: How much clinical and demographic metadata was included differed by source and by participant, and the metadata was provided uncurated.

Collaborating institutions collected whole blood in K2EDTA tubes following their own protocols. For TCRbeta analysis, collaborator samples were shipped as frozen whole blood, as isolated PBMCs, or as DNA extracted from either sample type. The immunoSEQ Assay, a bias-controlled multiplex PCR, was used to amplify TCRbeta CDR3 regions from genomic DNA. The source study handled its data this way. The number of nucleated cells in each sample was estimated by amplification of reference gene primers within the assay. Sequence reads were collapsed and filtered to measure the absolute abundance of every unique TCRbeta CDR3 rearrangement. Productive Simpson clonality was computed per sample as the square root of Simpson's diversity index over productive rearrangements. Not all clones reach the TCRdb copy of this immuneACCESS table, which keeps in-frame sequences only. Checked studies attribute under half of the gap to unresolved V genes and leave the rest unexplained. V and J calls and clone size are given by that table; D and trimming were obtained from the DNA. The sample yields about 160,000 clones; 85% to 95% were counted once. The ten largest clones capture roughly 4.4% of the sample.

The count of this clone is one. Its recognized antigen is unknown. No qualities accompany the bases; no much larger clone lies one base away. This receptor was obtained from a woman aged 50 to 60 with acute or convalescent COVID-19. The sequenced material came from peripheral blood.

CDR3 sequence: CASSGTGDTEAFF. The nucleotide sequence reads TGCGCCAGCAGCGGGACAGGGGACACTGAAGCTTTCTTT. This chain is built from TRBV5-1 and TRBJ1-1; TRBD1 matches 10 bases in the middle. The CDR3 runs 13 amino acids, cysteine and phenylalanine included. Of all the DNA, just the CDR3 is kept, 39 bases in frame from base 1. Clipping removes 4 bases from V and 3 bases from J, with 0 as the unmatched junction base count. CDR1 and CDR2 were assigned from the germline V gene as SGHRS and YFSETQ. The full variable domain, completed from the reference TRBV5-1 and TRBJ1-1 proteins outside the CDR3, reads KAGVTQTPRYLIKTRGQQVTLSCSPISGHRSVSWYQQTPGQGLQFLFEYFSETQRNKGNFPGRFSGRQFSNSRSEMNVSTLELGDSALYLCASSGTGDTEAFFGQGTRLTVV.